The 3 T cell receptor beta chains below come from one sample, sequenced in a study of blood T cell repertoires in COVID-19 (dated by TCRdb to about 2020). Library preparation used the immunoSEQ multiplex PCR assay. TCRdb carries this immuneACCESS record with in-frame sequences only. Its versions omit some clonotypes, under half of them owing to an unresolved V gene in the studies checked, with the rest unexplained. The sample data list a few hundred thousand clones, and more than 70% of these were observed just once. The ten largest clones take up roughly 1.6% of the sample. Material: peripheral blood. The receptors were gathered from a woman aged 45-65 years with acute or convalescent COVID-19.

As concerns this clone: Different DNA sequences within this sample yield the same CDR3. The chain couples TRBV30 to TRBJ2-5; no clear D gene. Germline V gene data show CDR1 as GTSNPN and CDR2 as SVGIG (reference sequence). Trimming pared 2 bases from V and 5 bases from J, leaving 3 bases between. The CDR3 is 10 residues long. CDR3 amino acids: CAWSRETQYF. Written as DNA, the CDR3 is TGTGCCTGGAGTCGGGAGACCCAGTACTTC.

This sequence joins TRBV18 and TRBJ1-2; possible D gene TRBD1, 5 bases. The V gene lost 1 base and the J gene lost 8 bases, with 14 bases spanning the gap. Germline V gene data show CDR1 as KGHSH and CDR2 as LQKENI. The CDR3 totals 14 residues. The CDR3 DNA follows: TGTGCCAGCTCACCACAATCAGGGAGGGGCGGCTACACCTTC. It specifies CASSPQSGRGGYTF. The variable domain in full, completed from reference TRBV18 and TRBJ1-2, reads NAGVMQNPRHLVRRRGQEARLRCSPMKGHSHVYWYRQLPEEGLKFMVYLQKENIIDESGMPKERFSAEFPKEGPSILRIQQVVRGDSAAYFCASSPQSGRGGYTFGSGTRLTVV.

The rearrangement links TRBV5-1 to TRBJ1-1; D is undetermined. The V and J ends lost 4 bases and 0 bases respectively, with 7 bases between them. The CDR3 length is 13 residues. The V gene's germline CDR1 is SGHRS and CDR2 YFSETQ. Here the CDR3 reads CASSRGLNTEAFF. CDR3 bases: TGCGCCAGCAGCCGCGGTTTGAACACTGAAGCTTTCTTT.